The 31 T cell receptor beta chains below come from one sample, sequenced in a study of cytomegalovirus exposure and HLA in healthy donors. Generated by immunoSEQ multiplex PCR, the TCRdb table keeps only in-frame clones and is missing some. The table has roughly 90,000 clones, 85% seen once; the top ten hold roughly 22%. Sample: PBMCs. The receptors stem from a man between 18 and 29 years old in good health and CMV-seropositive.

The chain combines TRBV6-5 with TRBJ1-5; no definite D call. The CDR3 consists of 15 residues. CDR1 MNHEY and CDR2 SVGAGI come from the germline V gene. With 4 bases removed from V and 4 bases from J, the gap between germline ends came to 14 bases. The CDR3 loop is CASSSLGGVNQPQHF. The DNA for the CDR3 is TGTGCCAGCAGTTCACTTGGAGGTGTTAATCAGCCCCAGCATTTT.

The V gene is TRBV6-6, the J gene TRBJ2-7; possible D gene TRBD2, 5 bases. The CDR3 is made up of 15 amino acids. V lost 6 bases and J lost 4, with 19 bases in between. Germline V gives CDR1 MNHNY, CDR2 SVGAGI (reference sequence). In DNA form, the CDR3 reads TGTGCCAGCAGCAAAAGAGTGAGGGAAGGGTACGAGCAGTACTTC. It yields the protein CASSKRVREGYEQYF.

The table lists this clone with a count of one. The chain combines TRBV6-1 with TRBJ2-7; the D gene is possibly TRBD1 (6 bases). This CDR3 has 16 amino acids. The V end was cut by 3 bases, the J end by 2 bases, with 17 bases between. Per germline, CDR1 MNHNS and CDR2 SASEGT. The CDR3 DNA reads TGTGCCAGCAGTGATTACAGGGTCGGGGTAACCTACGAGCAGTACGTC. Protein product: CASSDYRVGVTYEQYV.

In this sample, this clone turned up once. J is TRBJ2-2 and V is TRBV27, with 7 nucleotides matching TRBD2. This CDR3 is built from 15 residues. Trimming at V came to 5 bases and at J to 4 bases, leaving 7 bases not matched to a gene. The germline V gene has CDR1 MNHEY and CDR2 SMNVEV (reference sequence). The CDR3: CASSTRDYATGELFF. The CDR3 bases are TGTGCCAGCAGTACCAGGGACTACGCCACCGGGGAGCTGTTTTTT.

The chain carries TRBV6-1 and TRBJ2-1; TRBD2 is a possible D gene (6 bases). Germline-derived CDR1 and CDR2 are MNHNS and SASEGT. This CDR3 spans 14 amino acids. V was cut by 6 bases and J by 5 bases, with 14 bases left in between. The CDR3 region has the DNA TGTGCCAGCAGCCGTTCCGGGGGACACAATGAGCAGTTCTTC. The encoded protein is CASSRSGGHNEQFF.

V is TRBV5-4 and J is TRBJ2-7, with 9 bases that match TRBD1. This CDR3 has 13 residues. Germline V CDR1 and CDR2: SGHNT, YYREEE (reference sequence). Germline trimming cut 4 bases from V and 3 bases from J; bases unmatched to any gene: 2. The CDR3 here is CASSEDRGYEQYF. The CDR3 DNA sequence: TGTGCCAGCAGCGAGGACAGGGGCTACGAGCAGTACTTC.

The chain has TRBV13 and TRBJ2-7; the D is unclear. The CDR3 loop spans 13 amino acids. CDR1 and CDR2 from the germline V gene are PRHDT and FYEKMQ (reference sequence). V was pared by 1 base and J by 3 bases, with 7 bases between. CDR3 loop: CASSLAPDYEQYV. The CDR3 nucleotides are TGTGCCAGCAGCTTAGCTCCGGACTACGAGCAGTACGTC.

The chain is built from TRBV7-2 and TRBJ2-3; the match to TRBD1 covers 7 bases. V lost 6 bases to trimming and J lost 2 bases; unmatched junction nucleotides: 5. Germline V gene data show CDR1 as SGHTA and CDR2 as FQGNSA. The CDR3 runs to 14 residues. The CDR3 region has the DNA TGTGCCAGCAGTCGGGACAGCTACACAGATACGCAGTATTTT. This translates into CASSRDSYTDTQYF.

The chain has TRBV9 and TRBJ2-5, with a possible D match to TRBD1 (6 bases). The length of the CDR3 is 15 residues. CDR1 and CDR2 from the germline V gene are SGDLS and YYNGEE. V was trimmed by 4 bases and J by 1 base, leaving 14 bases between them. CDR3 DNA: TGTGCCAGCAGCCCGGAAGGCAGGGGCCAAGAGACCCAGTACTTC. Translation gives CASSPEGRGQETQYF.

The chain uses TRBV5-1 and TRBJ1-2, with D unclear. This CDR3 is built from 14 residues. CDR1 and CDR2 (germline): SGHRS, YFSETQ. The ends were cut back, 4 bases at V and 0 bases at J, with 10 bases in the middle. CDR3 DNA sequence: TGCGCCAGCAGCCCCGGGAGCCCTAACTATGGCTACACCTTC. Residues: CASSPGSPNYGYTF.

A single count supports this clone. The chain recombines TRBV14 with TRBJ2-7; a possible D gene is TRBD1 (6 bases). V lost 3 bases, J lost 0 bases, and 15 bases lay in between. Germline values: CDR1 SGHDN, CDR2 FVKESK. The CDR3 length is 16 residues. In DNA, the CDR3 is TGTGCCAGCAGCCACCCCGGGACACAGATCTCCTACGAGCAGTACTTC. Residues: CASSHPGTQISYEQYF. The full variable domain, its missing parts supplied by reference TRBV14 and TRBJ2-7, is EAGVTQFPSHSVIEKGQTVTLRCDPISGHDNLYWYRRVMGKEIKFLLHFVKESKQDESGMPNNRFLAERTGGTYSTLKVQPAELEDSGVYFCASSHPGTQISYEQYFGPGTRLTVT.

The rearrangement joins TRBV9 to TRBJ2-3; 14 positions match TRBD2. The trim removed 1 base at V and 6 bases at J, leaving 7 bases unmatched. The CDR3 totals 17 residues. The germline CDR1 and CDR2 sequences are SGDLS and YYNGEE. The CDR3, as DNA: TGTGCCAGCAGCGTACAGTTGGGACTAGCGGGAGCCGATACGCAGTATTTT. Its translation is CASSVQLGLAGADTQYF.

This sequence joins TRBV10-3 and TRBJ2-3; 13 positions match TRBD2. CDR3 length: 19 residues. Losses at the gene ends were 8 bases for V and 2 bases for J; bases not matched to a gene: 16. Germline assignment: CDR1 ENHRY and CDR2 SYGVKD. CDR3 coding DNA: TGTGCCATCGGGGGTGGGACTAGCGGGACCCCATCGGACACAGATACGCAGTATTTT. Translating it yields CAIGGGTSGTPSDTDTQYF.

V is TRBV27 and J is TRBJ2-1; 14 bases are shared with TRBD2. The germline V gene encodes CDR1 MNHEY and CDR2 SMNVEV (reference sequence). The CDR3 has 13 amino acids. With 6 bases clipped from V and 9 bases from J, the junction kept 1 base outside the gene matches. The DNA for the CDR3 is TGTGCCAGCAGCGGGACTAGCGGGGGTGAGCAGTTCTTC. Translation: CASSGTSGGEQFF.

V and J are TRBV6-1 and TRBJ1-1; TRBD1 matches 7 bases. Germline CDR1 MNHNS, CDR2 SASEGT. The CDR3 runs to 14 residues. V trimming: 6 bases; J trimming: 7 bases; junction bases outside the gene matches: 11. The CDR3 DNA reads TGTGCCAGCAGGAAGGGACAGCCAATGGGTGAAGCTTTCTTT. It yields the protein CASRKGQPMGEAFF.

The chain recombines TRBV7-9 with TRBJ2-3; D remains unclear. V was pared by 5 bases and J by 2 bases, with 20 bases between. The germline V gene has CDR1 SEHNR and CDR2 FQNEAQ (reference sequence). This CDR3 spans 17 amino acids. In DNA form, the CDR3 reads TGTGCCAGCAGCCCCATCCCTAACGCGAGAAACACAGATACGCAGTATTTT. Translating gives CASSPIPNARNTDTQYF.

CDR3 in amino acids: CASSLGTARAEGYTF. The CDR3 bases are TGTGCCAGCAGCCTAGGGACGGCGCGGGCTGAGGGCTACACCTTC. The chain has TRBV7-9 and TRBJ1-2, with TRBD1 as a possible D gene (5 bases). V lost 5 bases to trimming and J lost 8 bases, with 21 bases between them. CDR1 and CDR2 from the germline V gene are SEHNR and FQNEAQ (reference sequence). The CDR3 sequence is 15 residues long. Using reference TRBV7-9 and TRBJ1-2 for the parts outside the CDR3, the full variable domain is DTGVSQNPRHKITKRGQNVTFRCDPISEHNRLYWYRQTLGQGPEFLTYFQNEAQLEKSRLLSDRFSAERPKGSFSTLEIQRTEQGDSAMYLCASSLGTARAEGYTFGSGTRLTVV.

The rearrangement links TRBV2 to TRBJ2-5; the D gene is possibly TRBD2 (5 bases). This CDR3 spans 15 amino acids. Trimming removed 0 bases at V and 5 bases at J, with 13 bases between. Germline CDR1 reads SNHLY; CDR2 reads FYNNEI. CDR3 sequence: CASSEAGRGSETQYF. CDR3 nucleotides: TGTGCCAGCAGTGAAGCGGGGAGAGGTAGCGAGACCCAGTACTTC.

The chain joins TRBV6-6 to TRBJ2-3, with 8 positions matching TRBD2. CDR3 length equals 14 residues. Germline assignment: CDR1 MNHNY and CDR2 SVGAGI (reference sequence). V lost 0 bases to trimming and J lost 11 bases; unmatched junction nucleotides: 7. CDR3 sequence: CASSYSSFAGGQYF. In DNA form, the CDR3 reads TGTGCCAGCAGTTACTCCTCATTTGCGGGGGGGCAGTATTTT.

As regards this clone: A junction end diverges from the germline sequence, so it may reflect a read error. The chain employs TRBV6-1 and TRBJ1-1; tentative D call: TRBD1 (5 bases). The length of the CDR3 is 15 residues. Germline CDR1 is MNHNS and CDR2 is SASEGT. CDR3 DNA sequence: TGTGCCAGCAGTGAAAATTATGGTGGAGGGGAGGTCGTTGGATTT. Residues: CASSENYGGGEVVGF.

This clone was detected only a few times. This chain uses TRBV19 with TRBJ2-7, with D perhaps matching TRBD1 (5 bases). CDR3 length equals 15 residues. CDR1 is LNHDA, CDR2 SQIVND, per germline (reference sequence). With 1 base removed from V and 0 bases from J, the gap between germline ends came to 10 bases. CDR3 loop: CASSIAGWPSYEQYF. CDR3 in DNA: TGTGCCAGTAGTATAGCAGGGTGGCCCTCCTACGAGCAGTACTTC.

This sequence joins TRBV14 and TRBJ1-2, with D possibly being TRBD1 (5 bases). Germline CDR1 is SGHDN and CDR2 is FVKESK. The CDR3 spans 13 residues. Between the trimmed V and J ends, which lost 4 bases and 4 bases, there was a span of 10 bases. The CDR3 sequence is CASSRGHIYGYTF. In DNA, the CDR3 is TGTGCCAGCAGCCGCGGACATATCTATGGCTACACCTTC.

The genes are TRBV28 and TRBJ2-7; D remains ambiguous. Germline V gene data show CDR1 as MDHEN and CDR2 as SYDVKM. The CDR3 runs 11 residues. Trimming left V 3 bases short and J 4 bases short, with 4 bases between. In DNA, the CDR3 is TGTGCCAGCAGTTTGAGATACGAGCAGTACTTC. It translates to CASSLRYEQYF.

This clone was found once. The chain is built from TRBV28 and TRBJ2-5; TRBD1 is a possible D gene (6 bases). This CDR3 spans 13 amino acids. V lost 8 bases and J lost 2, with 12 bases in between. Germline-derived CDR1 and CDR2 are MDHEN and SYDVKM. The CDR3 region is CASGGHTQETQYF. Written as DNA, the CDR3 is TGTGCCAGCGGGGGACACACTCAAGAGACCCAGTACTTC.

The genes are TRBV28 and TRBJ1-5, with 7 bases that match TRBD1. The CDR3 length is 16 residues. Trimming at V came to 3 bases and at J to 7 bases, leaving 12 bases not matched to a gene. Germline V lookup: CDR1 MDHEN, CDR2 SYDVKM. The CDR3 DNA reads as TGTGCCAGCAGTTTGTATCCGACAGGGCTTGGGCAGCCCCAGCATTTT. Protein product: CASSLYPTGLGQPQHF.

J is TRBJ2-1 and V is TRBV27; 7 nucleotides agree with TRBD2. The germline gives CDR1 MNHEY, CDR2 SMNVEV (reference sequence). The CDR3 runs 18 residues. Trimming cost V 1 base and J 4 bases; bases outside gene matches: 13. For the CDR3, the DNA is TGTGCCAGCAGTTTATTTCCAGCGGGGTTCGATACATACAATGAGCAGTTCTTC. This encodes CASSLFPAGFDTYNEQFF.

The chain employs TRBV11-2 and TRBJ1-4, with D possibly TRBD1 on 5 matching bases. CDR1 is SGHAT, CDR2 FQNNGV, per germline. V dropped 5 bases and J dropped 8 bases, with 18 bases sitting between them. The CDR3 is 15 residues long. CDR3 residues: CASSPGGARNEKLFF. CDR3 DNA sequence: TGTGCCAGCAGCCCAGGCGGGGCTCGGAACGAAAAACTGTTTTTT.

The chain employs TRBV28 and TRBJ2-5, with D possibly being TRBD2 (6 bases). The CDR3 covers 16 residues. Deletions cut 4 bases from V and 7 bases from J, with 22 bases between. Germline lookup yields CDR1 MDHEN and CDR2 SYDVKM. The CDR3 here is CASSYASGEILGTQYF. The CDR3 nucleotides read TGTGCCAGCAGTTACGCCTCGGGAGAGATCTTGGGGACCCAGTACTTC.

V and J are TRBV28 and TRBJ2-7; 8 positions agree with TRBD2. Trimming at V came to 5 bases and at J to 2 bases, leaving 8 bases not matched to a gene. CDR3 size: 15 residues. Germline V lookup: CDR1 MDHEN, CDR2 SYDVKM. The CDR3 DNA is TGTGCCAGCAGTGCTGTAGCGGGATCGGCCTACGAGCAGTACTTC. Translated: CASSAVAGSAYEQYF.

The V call is TRBV2, the J call TRBJ1-4; 8 bases are shared with TRBD1. This CDR3 has 14 residues. The germline V gene has CDR1 SNHLY and CDR2 FYNNEI. V shed 8 bases and J 6 bases; nucleotides not matched to a gene: 8. CDR3 nucleotides: TGTGCCAGCGGCAGGACAGGGAGGGATGAAAAACTGTTTTTT. This translates into CASGRTGRDEKLFF.

The count of this clone is one. The V call is TRBV9, the J call TRBJ2-5, with 12 bases fitting TRBD1. CDR3 size: 15 residues. The V gene's germline CDR1 is SGDLS and CDR2 YYNGEE. The J segment lost 5 bases and the V segment lost 4 bases, leaving 6 bases of the junction unmatched. The CDR3, as DNA: TGTGCCAGCAGCCTAGGGACAGGGGGCGTGGAGACCCAGTACTTC. This codes for CASSLGTGGVETQYF.